Here is one T cell receptor beta chain with its context. This specimen belongs to a study of ipilimumab plus nivolumab after autologous stem cell transplantation. Study as a whole: A median of about eight nivolumab and a few ipilimumab doses were given.

Checkpoint therapy with ipilimumab 1 mg/kg began 14 to 28 days after transplant. V was pared by 5 bases and J by 5 bases, with 11 bases between. Germline V gene data show CDR1 as SGHNT and CDR2 as YENEEA. CDR3 length: 13 residues. Sequenced by immunoSEQ multiplex PCR; TCRdb stores in-frame clones only, minus some. This table holds some 25,000 clones, around 83% found once. The starting material was PBMCs, obtained in a trial of ipilimumab plus nivolumab as post-transplant consolidation. The rearrangement joins TRBV11-3 to TRBJ2-3; D remains ambiguous. The TCR originated in a male donor with diffuse large B-cell lymphoma. The CDR3: CASSPGGRDTQYF. DNA for the CDR3: TGTGCCAGCAGCCCCGGTGGTAGAGATACGCAGTATTTT. The full variable domain, completed using reference TRBV11-3 and TRBJ2-3, is EAGVVQSPRYKIIEKKQPVAFWCNPISGHNTLYWYLQNLGQGPELLIRYENEEAVDDSQLPKDRFSAERLKGVDSTLKIQPAELGDSAVYLCASSPGGRDTQYFGPGTRLTVL.